This T cell receptor beta chain is drawn from a study of blood T cell repertoires in COVID-19. Overall study: Both acute and convalescent COVID-19 samples were obtained from the United States, Italy and Spain. In each case, the material was cDNA or gDNA derived from T cells, B-cell-depleted T cells, or PBMCs.

Study members were between about 18 and 90 years old and lived in fewer than 30 US regions. The CDR3 totals 14 residues. The germline gives CDR1 SGHRS, CDR2 YFSETQ. V shed 4 bases and J shed 4 bases, with 14 bases lying between them. The authors' processing: Amplification from reference gene primers served as the basis for estimated nucleated cell counts. Assay used: immunoSEQ multiplex PCR; TCRdb lists only in-frame clones, some missing. The V and J calls and clone size come from that table; D and trimming were worked out from the DNA. The sample shows about 120,000 clones, 65% to 85% of them seen only once.

The clonotype originates from a woman aged 30 to 39 who had recovered from COVID-19. The chain uses TRBV5-1 and TRBJ1-2; the D gene is possibly TRBD1 (5 bases). The sequenced material came from PBMCs or T cells enriched from blood (not recorded which). Here the CDR3 reads CASSAGGVPYGYTF. CDR3 DNA: TGCGCCAGCAGCGCGGGGGGAGTCCCCTATGGCTACACCTTC.